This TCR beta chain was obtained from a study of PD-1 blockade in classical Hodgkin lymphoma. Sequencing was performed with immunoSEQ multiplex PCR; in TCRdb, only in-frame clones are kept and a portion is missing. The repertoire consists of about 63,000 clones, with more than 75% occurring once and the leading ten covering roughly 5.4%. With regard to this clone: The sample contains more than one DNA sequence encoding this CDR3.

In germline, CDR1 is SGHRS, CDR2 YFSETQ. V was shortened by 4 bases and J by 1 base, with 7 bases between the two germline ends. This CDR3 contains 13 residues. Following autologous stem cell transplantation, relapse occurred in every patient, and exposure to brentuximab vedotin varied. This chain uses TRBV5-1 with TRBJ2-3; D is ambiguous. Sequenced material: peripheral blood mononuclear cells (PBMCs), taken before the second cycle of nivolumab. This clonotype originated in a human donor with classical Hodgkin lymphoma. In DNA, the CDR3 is TGCGCCAGCAGCCCCGGAGGCACAGATACGCAGTATTTT. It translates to CASSPGGTDTQYF.